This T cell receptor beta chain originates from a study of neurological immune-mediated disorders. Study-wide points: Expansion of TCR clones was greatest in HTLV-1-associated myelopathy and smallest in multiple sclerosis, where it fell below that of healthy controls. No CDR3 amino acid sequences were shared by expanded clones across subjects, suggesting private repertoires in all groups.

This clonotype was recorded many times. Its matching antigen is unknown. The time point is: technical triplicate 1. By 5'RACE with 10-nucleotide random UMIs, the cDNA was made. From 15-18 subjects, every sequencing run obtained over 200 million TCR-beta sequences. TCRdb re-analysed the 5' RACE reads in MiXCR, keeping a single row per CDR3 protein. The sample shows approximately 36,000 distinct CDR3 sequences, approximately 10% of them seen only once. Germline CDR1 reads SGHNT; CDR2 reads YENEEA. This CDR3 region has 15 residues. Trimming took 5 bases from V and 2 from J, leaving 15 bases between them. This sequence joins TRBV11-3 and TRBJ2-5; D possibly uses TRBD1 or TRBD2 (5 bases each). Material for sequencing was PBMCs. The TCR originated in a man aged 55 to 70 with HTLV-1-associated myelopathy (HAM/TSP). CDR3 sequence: CASSPSWGNQETQYF. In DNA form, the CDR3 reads TGTGCCAGCAGCCCTTCGTGGGGGAATCAAGAGACCCAGTACTTC.